What follows are 7 T cell receptor beta chains derived from one specimen sequenced in a study of blood T cell repertoires in COVID-19. Produced via immunoSEQ multiplex PCR; TCRdb's table is partial and in-frame only. The sample consists of some 240,000 clones, approximately 83% of them appearing once. The material sequenced was PBMCs or T cells enriched from blood (not recorded which). The receptor source for this set is a woman between 40 and 50 years old with acute COVID-19.

The chain is built from TRBV6-6 and TRBJ1-1; D is unresolved. V was trimmed by 4 bases and J by 3 bases, leaving 9 bases between them. The CDR3 is made up of 13 amino acids. The germline V gene encodes CDR1 MNHNY and CDR2 SVGAGI (reference sequence). The CDR3 is CASSSVTDTEAFF. CDR3 DNA: TGTGCCAGCAGTTCGGTAACGGACACTGAAGCTTTCTTT.

J is TRBJ1-2 and V is TRBV19, with 7 bases matching TRBD1. V lost 2 bases and J lost 3; bases outside the gene matches: 6. The CDR3 spans 15 residues. The germline CDR1 and CDR2 sequences are LNHDA and SQIVND (reference sequence). The CDR3 loop reads CASSITLGTDYGYTF. CDR3 nucleotides: TGTGCCAGTAGTATAACTTTAGGGACAGACTATGGCTACACCTTC.

Only a few counts were recorded for this clone. The chain joins TRBV6-5 to TRBJ1-1, with D perhaps TRBD1 (6 bases). CDR1 and CDR2 from the germline V gene are MNHEY and SVGAGI. V was shortened by 8 bases and J by 4 bases, with 8 bases between the two germline ends. This CDR3 contains 11 residues. Here the CDR3 reads CASLRGTEAFF. The CDR3, as DNA: TGTGCCAGCCTCAGGGGCACTGAAGCTTTCTTT.

J is TRBJ2-1 and V is TRBV4-2; the match to TRBD2 covers 11 bases. With 0 bases clipped from V and 8 bases from J, the junction kept 0 bases outside the gene matches. CDR1 LGHNA and CDR2 YNFKEQ come from the germline V gene. The CDR3 is 14 amino acids. As DNA, the CDR3 is TGTGCCAGCAGCCAAGAACTAGCGGGAGATGAGCAGTTCTTC. Protein: CASSQELAGDEQFF.

The chain carries TRBV28 and TRBJ1-1; D not certain. V lost 6 bases, J lost 5 bases, and 19 bases lay in between. The CDR3 is 15 amino acids. Germline V CDR1 and CDR2: MDHEN, SYDVKM. CDR3 coding DNA: TGTGCCAGCAGCGCACCAGGAATTGGAGGAACTGAAGCTTTCTTT. It translates to CASSAPGIGGTEAFF.

This chain connects TRBV13 to TRBJ1-1; tentative D call: TRBD1 (5 bases). Trimming removed 5 bases at V and 5 bases at J, with 27 bases between. The CDR3 loop spans 18 amino acids. CDR1 PRHDT and CDR2 FYEKMQ come from the germline V gene (reference sequence). CDR3 amino acids: CASSPISAGVNGGTEAFF. The CDR3 DNA follows: TGTGCCAGCAGCCCTATCTCAGCGGGAGTGAACGGGGGAACTGAAGCTTTCTTT.

V usage is TRBV27 and J usage is TRBJ1-1; no firm D call. Trimming removed 3 bases from V and 1 base from J, with 9 bases in between. Germline CDR1 reads MNHEY; CDR2 reads SMNVEV (reference sequence). The CDR3 consists of 14 residues. The DNA of the CDR3 is TGTGCCAGCAGTTTGAGGCGGGGGAACACTGAAGCTTTCTTT. Protein sequence: CASSLRRGNTEAFF.